Listed below are T cell receptor beta chains from one sample, sequenced in a study of T cells in Graves' hyperthyroidism and ophthalmopathy. TCRdb recomputed calls from the multiplex PCR reads with MiXCR, one row per CDR3 protein. Among about 690,000 distinct CDR3 sequences, 17% were seen once, and the ten largest hold around 15%. The specimen sequenced was blood. These receptors were obtained from a man aged 45-65 years with Graves' hyperthyroidism. Each CDR3 is given with its conserved first and last residue. The D gene is left open where the match is weak. Not all rows give a size; the values are once, few, many and, for expanded clones, a class.

d_call,v_call,clone_size,j_call,cdr3_aa,cdr3_nt
NA,TRBV7-3,NA,TRBJ1-1,CASSLGVGGSDEAFF,TGTGCCAGCAGCTTAGGGGTCGGGGGATCAGATGAAGCTTTCTTT
NA,TRBV7-2,few,TRBJ2-5,CASGANQETQYF,TGTGCCAGCGGGGCTAACCAAGAGACCCAGTACTTC
NA,TRBV27,many,TRBJ2-7,CASSPPGVNYEQYF,TGTGCCAGCAGTCCCCCTGGCGTGAACTACGAGCAGTACTTC
NA,TRBV11-2,many,TRBJ2-3,CASSLEVSGTDTQYF,TGTGCCAGCAGCTTAGAAGTCTCAGGAACAGATACGCAGTATTTT
NA,TRBV30,once,TRBJ1-3,CAWSQGTGNTIYF,TGTGCCTGGAGTCAGGGGACTGGAAACACCATATATTTT
NA,TRBV12-5,NA,TRBJ2-2,CASVLRPAGYTGELFF,TGTGCTAGTGTCCTTAGGCCCGCTGGTTACACCGGGGAGCTGTTTTTT
NA,TRBV18,many,TRBJ2-5,CASSPRLQETQYF,TGTGCCAGCTCACCACGGCTCCAAGAGACCCAGTACTTC
TRBD1,TRBV6-2/TRBV6-3,many,TRBJ1-4,CASSYGLNRGTNEKLFF,TGTGCCAGCAGTTACGGCCTCAACAGGGGAACTAATGAAAAACTGTTTTTT
NA,TRBV2,few,TRBJ2-3,CASSEMLQTDTQYF,TGTGCCAGCAGTGAAATGTTACAGACAGATACGCAGTATTTT
TRBD1,TRBV6-5,NA,TRBJ2-2,CASSYLGQGAGELFF,TGTGCCAGCAGTTACTTGGGACAGGGGGCCGGGGAGCTGTTTTTT
TRBD2,TRBV28,many,TRBJ2-2,CASSWGLAGGRELFF,TGTGCCAGCAGCTGGGGACTAGCGGGAGGGCGGGAGCTGTTTTTT
NA,TRBV15,many,TRBJ1-1,CATSRDEGSKAFF,TGTGCCACCAGCAGAGACGAGGGGTCGAAAGCTTTCTTT
NA,TRBV12-3/TRBV12-4,many,TRBJ2-2,CASSALYPDTGELFF,TGTGCCAGCAGTGCACTTTACCCGGACACCGGGGAGCTGTTTTTT
NA,TRBV27,many,TRBJ2-7,CASSLSQEKSYEQYF,TGTGCCAGCAGTTTATCCCAGGAAAAGAGCTACGAGCAGTACTTC
TRBD2,TRBV7-3,many,TRBJ2-3,CASSLTTGGTTDTQYF,TGTGCCAGCAGCTTAACCACGGGAGGGACCACAGATACGCAGTATTTT
TRBD2,TRBV7-9,few,TRBJ2-1,CASSLVASGSYNEQFF,TGTGCCAGCAGCTTAGTTGCTAGCGGGTCCTACAATGAGCAGTTCTTC
NA,TRBV2,few,TRBJ1-5,CASSSPGPELQPQHF,TGTGCCAGCAGCTCACCAGGGCCCGAGCTGCAGCCCCAGCATTTT
TRBD1,TRBV4-1,NA,TRBJ2-5,CASSQGLGDSYF,TGCGCCAGCAGCCAAGGACTTGGGGACAGTTACTTC
NA,TRBV28,few,TRBJ1-5,CASRSTGPDQPQHF,TGTGCCAGCAGGTCTACAGGGCCGGATCAGCCCCAGCATTTT
TRBD1,TRBV24-1,many,TRBJ2-1,CATEAGGAYNEQFF,TGTGCCACCGAGGCAGGGGGCGCCTACAATGAGCAGTTCTTC
TRBD2,TRBV15,few,TRBJ2-7,CATSRSWTSGRPDEQYF,TGTGCCACCAGCAGATCCTGGACTAGCGGGAGGCCGGACGAGCAGTACTTC
TRBD1,TRBV24-1,NA,TRBJ2-4,CATSDPTGGNIQYF,TGTGCCACCAGTGATCCGACAGGGGGGAACATTCAGTACTTC
TRBD1,TRBV15,NA,TRBJ2-1,CATSRDRDRVLFF,TGTGCCACCAGCAGAGACCGGGACAGGGTCTTGTTCTTC
NA,TRBV28,many,TRBJ2-3,CASSPPFPSDSTDTQYF,TGTGCCAGCAGCCCCCCCTTCCCCAGCGATAGCACAGATACGCAGTATTTT
TRBD2,TRBV20-1,many,TRBJ2-5,CSARDRSGRLQETQYF,TGCAGTGCTAGAGATCGGAGCGGGAGACTCCAAGAGACCCAGTACTTC
TRBD2,TRBV28,many,TRBJ2-7,CASSSGTSPSSYEQYF,TGTGCCAGCAGTTCGGGGACTAGCCCGAGCTCCTACGAGCAGTACTTC
NA,TRBV28,many,TRBJ1-1,CASRWMAEAFF,TGTGCCAGCCGATGGATGGCTGAAGCTTTCTTT
TRBD1,TRBV7-3,few,TRBJ1-2,CASSAGQGADGYTF,TGTGCCAGCAGCGCCGGACAGGGAGCAGATGGCTACACCTTC
NA,TRBV10-3,few,TRBJ1-1,CAITRTENTEAFF,TGTGCCATCACCAGGACTGAGAACACTGAAGCTTTCTTT
TRBD2,TRBV19,NA,TRBJ2-7,CASNWREGYEQYF,TGTGCCAGTAATTGGCGGGAGGGCTACGAGCAGTACTTC
NA,TRBV7-9,few,TRBJ2-7,CASRGGPPGEQYF,TGTGCCAGCAGGGGGGGGCCCCCCGGAGAGCAGTACTTC
NA,TRBV12-3/TRBV12-4,many,TRBJ1-1,CASSYLRGAFF,TGTGCCAGCAGTTATTTGCGTGGAGCTTTCTTT
NA,TRBV6-5,few,TRBJ2-5,CASSYSTTRGETQYF,TGTGCCAGCAGTTACTCGACTACCCGGGGAGAGACCCAGTACTTC
TRBD1,TRBV15,many,TRBJ1-5,CATSSDRGDNQPQHF,TGTGCCACCAGCTCCGACAGGGGGGATAATCAGCCCCAGCATTTT
TRBD1,TRBV28,many,TRBJ2-2,CASSSPRDRVNTGELFF,TGTGCCAGCAGTTCGCCCCGGGACAGGGTGAACACCGGGGAGCTGTTTTTT
TRBD1,TRBV5-1,few,TRBJ1-1,CASSRGDSMNTEAFF,TGCGCCAGCAGCCGGGGGGACAGCATGAACACTGAAGCTTTCTTT
NA,TRBV7-9,NA,TRBJ1-1,CVSSFQQNTEAFF,TGTGTCAGCAGCTTTCAGCAGAACACTGAAGCTTTCTTT
NA,TRBV3-1,many,TRBJ2-7,CASSQVGPYEQYF,TGTGCCAGCAGCCAAGTGGGCCCCTACGAGCAGTACTTC
TRBD2,TRBV9,NA,TRBJ2-3,CASSVGTSGVTDTQYF,TGTGCCAGCAGCGTAGGAACTAGCGGGGTCACAGATACGCAGTATTTT
NA,TRBV19,few,TRBJ1-2,CASKGQGYGYTF,TGTGCCAGTAAGGGCCAAGGCTATGGCTACACCTTC
NA,TRBV27,many,TRBJ1-6,CASSLGTGPYSPLHF,TGTGCCAGCAGTTTGGGTACAGGGCCCTATTCACCCCTCCACTTT
NA,TRBV28,many,TRBJ1-5,CASSSLDGKNQPQHF,TGTGCCAGCAGTTCCTTAGACGGGAAAAATCAGCCCCAGCATTTT
NA,TRBV10-3,NA,TRBJ1-2,CAISEDRSYGYTF,TGTGCCATCAGTGAAGACAGGTCCTATGGCTACACCTTC
NA,TRBV12-3/TRBV12-4,many,TRBJ2-7,CASRSDGTSGYEQYF,TGTGCCAGCAGGTCCGACGGGACGAGTGGCTACGAGCAGTACTTC
NA,TRBV28,many,TRBJ2-1,CASSSPPSADNEQFF,TGTGCCAGCAGCTCCCCTCCTTCCGCCGACAATGAGCAGTTCTTC
NA,TRBV20-1,many,TRBJ2-7,CSARDPKDFYEQYF,TGCAGTGCTAGAGACCCCAAGGACTTCTACGAGCAGTACTTC
TRBD1,TRBV6-1,many,TRBJ2-2,CASTNPGGQGLTGELFF,TGTGCCAGCACTAACCCAGGAGGACAGGGGCTCACCGGGGAGCTGTTTTTT
NA,TRBV20-1,few,TRBJ1-4,CSARARGAYEKLFF,TGCAGTGCTAGAGCGAGGGGCGCCTATGAAAAACTGTTTTTT
NA,TRBV6-5,many,TRBJ1-6,CASSYSKGPEYNSPLHF,TGTGCCAGCAGTTACTCGAAAGGTCCGGAATATAATTCACCCCTCCACTTT
TRBD1,TRBV28,many,TRBJ2-7,CASSPLGTGPHEQYF,TGTGCCAGCAGTCCCCTCGGGACAGGGCCCCACGAGCAGTACTTC
NA,TRBV19,few,TRBJ1-1,CASSIGDSGATEAFF,TGTGCCAGTAGTATAGGAGACAGTGGAGCCACTGAAGCTTTCTTT
TRBD1,TRBV18,few,TRBJ2-7,CASSPPGQWDEQYF,TGTGCCAGCTCACCACCGGGACAGTGGGACGAGCAGTACTTC
NA,TRBV9,NA,TRBJ1-4,CASSVIGTNEKLFF,TGTGCCAGCAGCGTAATAGGAACTAATGAAAAACTGTTTTTT
NA,TRBV12-3/TRBV12-4,many,TRBJ1-2,CASRPNPGRAIYGYTF,TGTGCCAGCAGACCTAACCCCGGCAGGGCCATCTATGGCTACACCTTC
NA,TRBV5-6,NA,TRBJ2-6,CASSLEVFSGANVLTF,TGTGCCAGCAGCTTGGAAGTCTTCTCTGGGGCCAACGTCCTGACTTTC
NA,TRBV10-1,few,TRBJ2-3,CASSEPALGSDTQYF,TGCGCCAGCAGTGAACCGGCCCTAGGCTCAGATACGCAGTATTTT
NA,TRBV28,many,TRBJ1-1,CASSSTSTGEAFF,TGTGCCAGCAGTTCTACATCGACAGGCGAAGCTTTCTTT
TRBD1,TRBV6-2/TRBV6-3,once,TRBJ1-2,CASSDRGRGYTF,TGTGCCAGCAGCGACAGGGGGCGCGGCTACACCTTC